Listed here are 17 T cell receptor beta chains from one sample, sequenced in a study of T cells in Graves' hyperthyroidism and ophthalmopathy (dated by TCRdb to the late 2010s). Library prep was done by multiplex PCR. The reads were generated on an Illumina HiSeq 2000. Amplification of TCR beta CDR3 regions was carried out from RNA transcripts. The first round of RT-PCR for the TCR CDR3 was performed with the HTBI primer set and the Qiagen OneStep RT-PCR kit. TCRdb reprocessing: public reads trimmed at Q25 with fastp, clones called with MiXCR, in-frame beta chains kept. All rows with the same CDR3 protein become a single entry with the most common DNA and genes. This sample holds around 600,000 distinct CDR3 sequences; about 14% were observed only once. The top ten clones comprise less than 9% of the sample. Sequencing was performed on blood. These receptors came from a woman aged 18-29 years with Graves' ophthalmopathy.

This clonotype was counted ten times or more. The V call is TRBV20-1, the J call TRBJ2-1; 10 nucleotides match TRBD1. CDR1 and CDR2 from the germline V gene are DFQATT and SNEGSKA (reference sequence). V was pared by 3 bases and J by 6 bases, with 8 bases of the junction left unmatched. The CDR3 is 15 residues long. The CDR3 reads CSASRGQGTGNEQFF. The CDR3 DNA follows: TGCAGTGCTAGTCGGGGACAGGGGACCGGCAATGAGCAGTTCTTC.

This clonotype occurred a few times. The chain combines TRBV20-1 with TRBJ2-7; the match to TRBD2 covers 11 bases. This CDR3 is 14 amino acids long. V shed 3 bases, J shed 7 bases, and the junction held 8 bases outside the gene matches. CDR1 is DFQATT and CDR2 is SNEGSKA in the germline V gene (reference sequence). The chain's CDR3 is CSASPPGLAVEQYF. The CDR3, as DNA: TGCAGTGCTAGTCCCCCGGGACTAGCGGTTGAGCAGTACTTC.

The J gene is TRBJ2-3, the V gene TRBV24-1; no clear D. V was pared by 0 bases and J by 2 bases, with 8 bases between. CDR1 is KGHDR, CDR2 SFDVKD, per germline. The length of the CDR3 is 15 residues. The CDR3 loop is CATSDLQSTTDTQYF. The CDR3 DNA follows: TGTGCCACCAGTGATTTGCAGTCTACCACAGATACGCAGTATTTT.

This clonotype has ten or more counts. The chain recombines TRBV29-1 with TRBJ2-2; D is undetermined. The CDR3 sequence is 16 residues long. V was cut by 4 bases and J by 3 bases, with 18 bases left in between. Germline V lookup: CDR1 SQVTM, CDR2 ANQGSEA. CDR3 DNA: TGCAGCGTTGCGGGCTTGGGTCGGACGGACACCGGGGAGCTGTTTTTT. Amino acid sequence: CSVAGLGRTDTGELFF.

The chain links TRBV2 to TRBJ1-2; a weak D match, TRBD1 (5 bases). Germline CDR1 and CDR2: SNHLY and FYNNEI. The CDR3 is 16 residues long. Trimming removed 6 bases from V and 1 base from J, with 18 bases in between. The CDR3, as DNA: TGTGCCAGCAGAGAACCGGGACCGACCTTTAACTATGGCTACACCTTC. Translation gives CASREPGPTFNYGYTF.

In its sample, this clonotype was seen many times. The rearrangement joins TRBV2 to TRBJ2-1, with TRBD2 matching over 8 bases. The CDR3 totals 15 residues. V lost 6 bases to trimming and J lost 9 bases; unmatched junction nucleotides: 13. CDR1 is SNHLY, CDR2 FYNNEI, per germline. This CDR3 reads CASRRGTRGSGEQFF. For the CDR3, the DNA is TGTGCCAGCAGACGAGGGACTAGGGGGTCCGGTGAGCAGTTCTTC.

This clonotype was seen repeatedly, ten times or more. This sequence joins TRBV24-1 and TRBJ2-1; tentative D call: TRBD1 (7 bases). Germline V gene lookup returns CDR1 KGHDR and CDR2 SFDVKD. Trimming took off 4 bases at V and 2 bases at J, with 11 bases between the two ends. CDR3 length: 15 amino acids. The CDR3 spells CATSEGGTAYNEQFF. As DNA, the CDR3 is TGTGCCACCAGTGAAGGCGGGACAGCCTACAATGAGCAGTTCTTC.

This clonotype occurred a few times. The V call is TRBV19, the J call TRBJ2-7; D possibly corresponds to TRBD1 (6 bases). CDR3 length: 14 amino acids. CDR1 LNHDA and CDR2 SQIVND come from the germline V gene (reference sequence). V was trimmed by 4 bases and J by 3 bases, leaving 13 bases between them. CDR3 sequence reads: CASSTSTGFYEQYF. CDR3 in DNA: TGTGCCAGTAGTACTTCGACAGGCTTCTACGAGCAGTACTTC.

This clonotype has only a few counts. V and J are TRBV2 and TRBJ1-5; tentative D call: TRBD1 (5 bases). In germline, CDR1 is SNHLY, CDR2 FYNNEI. Trimming removed 2 bases from V and 2 bases from J, with 7 bases in between. This CDR3 region has 14 residues. The CDR3 DNA sequence: TGTGCCAGCAGTGAATCGGGGCGCAATCAGCCCCAGCATTTT. It is translated as CASSESGRNQPQHF. Looking up the rest from reference TRBV2 and TRBJ1-5 gives the full variable domain: EPEVTQTPSHQVTQMGQEVILRCVPISNHLYFYWYRQILGQKVEFLVSFYNNEISEKSEIFDDQFSVERPDGSNFTLKIRSTKLEDSAMYFCASSESGRNQPQHFGDGTRLSIL.

For this clonotype: Being one base from a much bigger clone, this may be a read error. The chain joins TRBV29-1 to TRBJ2-5; D might be TRBD1 or TRBD2, each matching 5 bases. V was clipped by 8 bases and J by 7 bases, with 23 bases between them. Germline V gives CDR1 SQVTM, CDR2 ANQGSEA. CDR3 size: 14 residues. CDR3 amino acids: CSIRTGTDKGTQYF. CDR3 nucleotides: TGCAGCATTCGAACCGGGACGGACAAAGGGACCCAGTACTTC.

This clonotype was seen ten or more times. The chain uses TRBV6-1 and TRBJ2-7; either TRBD1 or TRBD2 may fit D (5 bases each). This CDR3 spans 16 amino acids. The V gene lost 4 bases and the J gene lost 3 bases, with 19 bases spanning the gap. CDR1 MNHNS and CDR2 SASEGT come from the germline V gene. In DNA form, the CDR3 reads TGTGCCAGCAGTGGGAGCTCGGGACGGTCTTTCTACGAGCAGTACTTC. It specifies CASSGSSGRSFYEQYF.

The table lists this clonotype with many counts. The chain combines TRBV5-1 with TRBJ1-1; a weak D match, TRBD1 (5 bases). V was trimmed by 1 base and J by 2 bases, leaving 9 bases between them. The germline gives CDR1 SGHRS, CDR2 YFSETQ. The CDR3 has 14 amino acids. CDR3 sequence reads: CASSLWGSNTEAFF. Written as DNA, the CDR3 is TGCGCCAGCAGCTTGTGGGGGTCAAACACTGAAGCTTTCTTT.

J is TRBJ2-3 and V is TRBV19; D is ambiguous. Trimming removed 4 bases at V and 2 bases at J, with 7 bases between. This CDR3 spans 13 amino acids. Germline V gene sequence: CDR1 LNHDA, CDR2 SQIVND (reference sequence). CDR3 sequence: CASSKSVTDTQYF. DNA for the CDR3: TGTGCCAGTAGTAAAAGTGTCACAGATACGCAGTATTTT.

The J gene is TRBJ2-2, the V gene TRBV27, with 9 bases matching TRBD1. V lost 5 bases to trimming and J lost 6 bases; unmatched junction nucleotides: 10. The germline gives CDR1 MNHEY, CDR2 SMNVEV (reference sequence). The CDR3 has 16 amino acids. DNA for the CDR3: TGTGCCAGCAGTAAACAGGGGGCGGTTAGCGCCGGGGAGCTGTTTTTT. As protein: CASSKQGAVSAGELFF.

This clonotype has ten or more counts. The V and J genes are TRBV12-3 or TRBV12-4 and TRBJ1-1; perhaps TRBD1 as D (6 bases). V lost 6 bases, J lost 2 bases, and 19 bases lay in between. There are 16 residues in the CDR3. This chain's CDR3 is CASRRETGKANTEAFF. The CDR3 DNA reads TGTGCCAGCAGAAGGGAAACAGGGAAAGCAAACACTGAAGCTTTCTTT.

This clonotype was seen many times. V usage is TRBV28 and J usage is TRBJ1-1; D call uncertain. The length of the CDR3 is 13 residues. V was cut by 8 bases and J by 3 bases, with 13 bases left in between. Germline V gene lookup returns CDR1 MDHEN and CDR2 SYDVKM. This CDR3 is CASESGEDTEAFF. DNA for the CDR3: TGTGCCAGCGAAAGTGGGGAGGACACTGAAGCTTTCTTT. Based on the CDR3 plus reference TRBV28 and TRBJ1-1, the full variable domain is DVKVTQSSRYLVKRTGEKVFLECVQDMDHENMFWYRQDPGLGLRLIYFSYDVKMKEKGDIPEGYSVSREKKERFSLILESASTNQTSMYLCASESGEDTEAFFGQGTRLTVV.

There are many counts of this clonotype. The genes are TRBV9 and TRBJ2-2, with D possibly matching TRBD2 (5 bases). From germline, CDR1 is SGDLS and CDR2 YYNGEE. The CDR3 has 17 residues. V was cut by 2 bases and J by 2 bases, with 16 bases left in between. Here the CDR3 reads CASSVPVVGVNTGELFF. Here the CDR3 DNA reads TGTGCCAGCAGCGTCCCCGTCGTGGGAGTTAACACCGGGGAGCTGTTTTTT.